Listed below are T cell receptor beta chains from one sample, sequenced in a study of blood T cell repertoires in COVID-19. Measured with immunoSEQ multiplex PCR; TCRdb has only the in-frame clones, and not every one. The sample shows 42,000 or so clones, roughly 93% of them seen only once. Specimen: peripheral blood. Source of these receptors: a man between 50 and 59 years old with active COVID-19. The CDR3 runs from the conserved cysteine through the conserved F or W. Each record gives: J gene, D gene, V gene, clone size, CDR3 protein, CDR3 DNA. D genes are given only for firm matches. Size is stated for part of the rows, as once, few or many counts, or as a class when the clone is expanded.

>TRBJ2-1|TRBD2|TRBV19|.
CASRLSTSGYNEQFF
TGTGCCAGTAGACTTTCGACTAGCGGGTACAATGAGCAGTTCTTC
>TRBJ2-7|.|TRBV19|.
CASSTGPFSYEQYF
TGTGCCAGTAGTACGGGTCCATTTTCCTACGAGCAGTACTTC
>TRBJ2-7|.|TRBV11-2|.
CASTFSGEGEQYF
TGTGCCAGCACCTTCTCAGGGGAGGGGGAGCAGTACTTC
>TRBJ2-4|.|TRBV20-1|.
CSASTRNLAKNIQYF
TGCAGTGCGAGTACACGAAACCTAGCCAAAAACATTCAGTACTTC
>TRBJ2-7|TRBD1|TRBV28|.
CASTPGQGRYEQYF
TGTGCCAGTACGCCGGGACAGGGCCGCTACGAGCAGTACTTC
>TRBJ1-2|.|TRBV6-5|.
CASTDREGYGYTF
TGTGCCAGCACCGACCGGGAGGGCTATGGCTACACCTTC
>TRBJ1-5|.|TRBV6-4|.
CASSGRVIRYNQPQHF
TGTGCCAGCAGTGGCAGGGTGATAAGGTACAATCAGCCCCAGCATTTT
>TRBJ2-7|.|TRBV30|.
CAWDTTYEQYF
TGTGCCTGGGATACTACCTACGAGCAGTACTTC
>TRBJ1-6|TRBD1|TRBV19|.
CASSEGTTGGSPLHF
TGTGCCAGTAGTGAGGGGACCACAGGGGGTTCACCCCTCCACTTT
>TRBJ2-7|.|TRBV2|.
CASNNRVRGYEQYF
TGTGCCAGCAATAACCGGGTCCGCGGCTACGAGCAGTACTTC
>TRBJ2-1|.|TRBV11-2|.
CASSPRGSASSYNEQFF
TGTGCCAGCAGCCCCCGGGGTAGCGCCAGCTCCTACAATGAGCAGTTCTTC
>TRBJ2-3|.|TRBV28|.
CASSYPEGGTQYF
TGTGCCAGCAGTTACCCGGAGGGAGGTACGCAGTATTTT
>TRBJ2-1|.|TRBV7-9|.
CASSLRGAPYNEQFF
TGTGCCAGCAGCTTACGCGGGGCTCCATACAATGAGCAGTTCTTC
>TRBJ1-2|.|TRBV6-5|.
CASSSGGGFYGYTF
TGTGCCAGCAGCTCCGGGGGGGGTTTCTATGGCTACACCTTC
>TRBJ1-4|.|TRBV4-1|.
CASSQIQGFEKLFF
TGCGCCAGCAGCCAGATTCAGGGGTTTGAAAAACTGTTTTTT
>TRBJ2-1|TRBD2|TRBV11-2|.
CASSFFSPGTSGDNEQFF
TGTGCCAGCAGCTTTTTTTCCCCCGGGACTAGCGGGGACAATGAGCAGTTCTTC
>TRBJ2-1|.|TRBV18|once
CASSPIVSTRRNEQFF
TGTGCCAGCTCACCAATTGTATCTACTCGCCGGAATGAGCAGTTCTTC
>TRBJ2-7|TRBD1|TRBV5-5|.
CASTYGLVRSGTGAYEQYF
TGTGCCAGCACCTATGGCTTGGTGAGGTCCGGGACAGGGGCCTACGAGCAGTACTTC
>TRBJ1-2|TRBD1|TRBV6-5|.
CASSWDSSEEGYTF
TGTGCCAGCAGTTGGGACAGTTCTGAAGAGGGCTACACCTTC
>TRBJ1-2|.|TRBV6-2/TRBV6-3|once
CASSYDRNYGYTF
TGTGCCAGCAGTTACGACAGGAACTATGGCTACACCTTC
>TRBJ1-5|.|TRBV6-5|.
CASTSLFSNQPQHF
TGTGCCAGCACTTCTCTATTCTCCAATCAGCCCCAGCATTTT
>TRBJ1-5|.|TRBV13|.
CASSLGRGQPQHF
TGTGCCAGCAGCTTAGGCCGGGGTCAGCCCCAGCATTTT
>TRBJ2-5|TRBD2|TRBV28|.
CASSPSGGIEETQYF
TGTGCCAGCAGCCCATCGGGGGGGATAGAAGAGACCCAGTACTTC
>TRBJ2-2|.|TRBV29-1|.
CSVEIGGPDFNTGELFF
TGCAGCGTTGAAATTGGCGGCCCTGATTTTAACACCGGGGAGCTGTTTTTT
>TRBJ1-5|.|TRBV7-8|.
CASSPLTGPSNQPQHF
TGTGCCAGCAGCCCACTGACAGGCCCTAGCAATCAGCCCCAGCATTTT
>TRBJ2-3|.|TRBV15|once
CATSSDSSTDTQYF
TGTGCCACCAGCAGCGACAGTAGCACAGATACGCAGTATTTT
>TRBJ2-3|TRBD2|TRBV5-1|.
CASRAGERTDTQYF
TGCGCCAGCAGGGCGGGAGAGAGAACAGATACGCAGTATTTT
>TRBJ1-3|.|TRBV18|.
CASSAYRDPSGNTIYF
TGTGCCAGCTCAGCATACAGGGACCCCTCTGGAAACACCATATATTTT
>TRBJ1-3|.|TRBV7-9|.
CASSQPGATENTIYF
TGTGCCAGCAGCCAGCCAGGGGCTACGGAAAACACCATATATTTT
>TRBJ2-2|TRBD1|TRBV19|.
CASSPIQTGTGRTGELFF
TGTGCCAGTAGTCCAATACAAACCGGGACAGGACGCACCGGGGAGCTGTTTTTT
>TRBJ2-1|TRBD2|TRBV2|.
CASSEGLAGGHEQFF
TGTGCCAGCAGCGAGGGACTAGCGGGAGGGCATGAGCAGTTCTTC
>TRBJ1-2|.|TRBV6-6|.
CASRESVGGANYGYTF
TGTGCCAGCAGGGAAAGCGTGGGGGGAGCTAACTATGGCTACACCTTC
>TRBJ2-2|TRBD2|TRBV10-2|.
CASSESGTSGNGELFF
TGCGCCAGCAGTGAGTCCGGGACTAGCGGGAATGGGGAGCTGTTTTTT
>TRBJ1-1|TRBD1|TRBV19|once
CASITTRRGLGTEAFF
TGTGCCAGTATCACCACCCGCAGGGGGTTGGGGACTGAAGCTTTCTTT
>TRBJ2-1|TRBD2|TRBV4-1|.
CASSLGGLAGGPVEQFF
TGCGCCAGCAGCCTTGGGGGACTAGCGGGAGGGCCGGTTGAGCAGTTCTTC
>TRBJ2-5|.|TRBV9|.
CASSVDVSGEETQYF
TGTGCCAGCAGCGTAGACGTGTCAGGGGAAGAGACCCAGTACTTC
>TRBJ1-2|.|TRBV28|.
CASSLAGNNYGYTF
TGTGCCAGCAGTTTGGCAGGGAATAACTATGGCTACACCTTC
>TRBJ1-5|.|TRBV19|.
CASSVQGEQPQHF
TGTGCCAGTAGCGTACAGGGAGAACAGCCCCAGCATTTT
>TRBJ2-1|.|TRBV29-1|.
CSVAAGFSYNEQFF
TGCAGCGTGGCTGCGGGGTTCTCCTACAATGAGCAGTTCTTC
>TRBJ2-3|TRBD2|TRBV7-9|.
CASSGGGPDTQYF
TGTGCCAGCAGCGGGGGGGGTCCAGATACGCAGTATTTT
>TRBJ1-4|.|TRBV7-9|.
CASSLSRIVNEKLFF
TGTGCCAGCAGCTTAAGCAGGATTGTTAATGAAAAACTGTTTTTT
>TRBJ1-4|.|TRBV27|.
CASRGGTGAFNEKLFF
TGTGCCAGCCGGGGGGGGACGGGTGCTTTTAATGAAAAACTGTTTTTT
>TRBJ1-6|TRBD1|TRBV5-1|.
CASSGTGGSPLHF
TGCGCCAGCAGCGGGACAGGGGGTTCACCCCTCCACTTT